What follows is one TCR beta chain and its context. Its antigen is unidentified. The CDR3 totals 14 residues. The J segment lost 5 bases and the V segment lost 4 bases, leaving 6 bases of the junction unmatched. The germline V gene encodes CDR1 MGHRA and CDR2 YSYEKL. The sorted Tregs were CD4+CD25+CD127-/low cells. Full-length variable regions came from constant-region reverse primers plus semi-nested Nested Universal Primer A PCR. TCRdb recomputed calls from the 5' RACE reads with MiXCR, one row per CDR3 protein. Of 35,000 to 55,000 distinct CDR3 sequences listed, 22% are singletons. Findings and limits, study-wide: In terms of TCR gene usage, tumor memory CD4+ T cells clustered together with blood and lymph node memory CD4+ cells, as well as with lymph node naive CD4+ cells. Larger-cohort validation covered only one TCR beta V-J rearrangement. Greatest tumor Treg TCR overlap was with tumor naive CD4+ cells.

The chain joins TRBV4-1 to TRBJ2-7, with 9 bases fitting TRBD1. The specimen was Tregs sorted from a lymph node. The TCR comes from a female donor with breast cancer. Written as DNA, the CDR3 is TGCGCCAGCAGCCTCCGGACAGGGGACCACGAGCAGTACTTC. Protein product: CASSLRTGDHEQYF.